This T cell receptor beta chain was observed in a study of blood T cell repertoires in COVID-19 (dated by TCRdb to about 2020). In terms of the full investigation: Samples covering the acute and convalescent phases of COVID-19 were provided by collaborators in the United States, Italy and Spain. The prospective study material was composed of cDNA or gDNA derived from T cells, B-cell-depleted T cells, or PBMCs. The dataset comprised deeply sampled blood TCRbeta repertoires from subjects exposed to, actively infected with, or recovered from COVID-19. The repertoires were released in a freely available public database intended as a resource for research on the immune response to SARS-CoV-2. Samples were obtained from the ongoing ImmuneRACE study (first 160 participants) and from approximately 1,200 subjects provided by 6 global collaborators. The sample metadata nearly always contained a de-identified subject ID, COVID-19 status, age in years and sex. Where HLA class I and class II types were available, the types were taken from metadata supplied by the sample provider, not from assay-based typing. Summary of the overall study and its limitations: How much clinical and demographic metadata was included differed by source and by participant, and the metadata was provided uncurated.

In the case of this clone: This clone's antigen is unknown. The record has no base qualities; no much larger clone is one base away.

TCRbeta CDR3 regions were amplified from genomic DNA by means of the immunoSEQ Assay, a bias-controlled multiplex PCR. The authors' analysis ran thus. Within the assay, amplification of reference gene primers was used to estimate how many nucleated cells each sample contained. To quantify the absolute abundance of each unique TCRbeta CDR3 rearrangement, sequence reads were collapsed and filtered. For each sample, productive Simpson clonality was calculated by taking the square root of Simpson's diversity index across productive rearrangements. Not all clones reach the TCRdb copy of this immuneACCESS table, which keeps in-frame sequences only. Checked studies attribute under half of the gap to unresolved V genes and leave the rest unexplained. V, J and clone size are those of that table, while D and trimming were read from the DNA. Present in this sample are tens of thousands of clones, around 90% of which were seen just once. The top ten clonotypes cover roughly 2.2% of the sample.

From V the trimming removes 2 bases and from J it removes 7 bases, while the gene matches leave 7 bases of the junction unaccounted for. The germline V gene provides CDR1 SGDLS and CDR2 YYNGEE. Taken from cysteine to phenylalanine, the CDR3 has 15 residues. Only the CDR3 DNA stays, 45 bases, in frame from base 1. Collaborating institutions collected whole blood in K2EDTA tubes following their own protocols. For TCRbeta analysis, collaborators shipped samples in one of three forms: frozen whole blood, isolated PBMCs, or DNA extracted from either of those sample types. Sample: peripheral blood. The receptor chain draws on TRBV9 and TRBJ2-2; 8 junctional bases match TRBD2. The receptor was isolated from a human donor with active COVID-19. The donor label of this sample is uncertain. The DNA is TGTGCCAGCAGCGTCCCGGGGGGGCCTGGCGGGGAGCTGTTTTTT. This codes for CASSVPGGPGGELFF.